This T cell receptor (beta chain) comes out of a study of beta chain features in type 1 diabetes. Study findings and constraints: Reduced insertions and increased deletions marked VDJ junctions in type 1 diabetes patients. Moderately but significantly shorter TCRB CDR3s were found in Type 1 diabetes patients in all four CD4+ subsets. PCR might show a preference for shorter templates, equally across patients and controls.

Turning to this clone: Antigen specificity is unknown.

cDNA synthesis used the whole RNA isolate, giving expressed TCRB sequences. Sequencing was performed with immunoSEQ multiplex PCR; in TCRdb, only in-frame clones are kept and a portion is missing. The sample has roughly 140,000 clones, 10% seen once. This CDR3 is 14 amino acids long. V gave up 4 bases and J gave up 2 bases, with 12 bases separating them. The germline V gene has CDR1 SEHNR and CDR2 FQNEAQ (reference sequence). The clonotype originates from a young man with type 1 diabetes. The rearrangement uses TRBV7-9 and TRBJ2-7, with a possible D match to TRBD2 (6 bases). The sequenced sample was central memory CD4+ T cells from blood. The DNA for the CDR3 is TGTGCCAGCAGCTGGGGTGGCGGGGCCTACGAGCAGTACTTC. It codes for CASSWGGGAYEQYF.